The T cell receptor (beta chain) described here comes from a study of cytomegalovirus exposure and HLA in healthy donors. Samples came from healthy bone marrow donors. This clone occurred a few times. Germline CDR1 SGHDT, CDR2 YYEEEE. Trimming removed 4 bases at V and 1 base at J, with 5 bases between. The CDR3 runs 12 residues. Both 60 Vbeta primers and 13 Jbeta primers went into the PCR. The table came from immunoSEQ multiplex PCR; TCRdb's copy has only in-frame clones and leaves some out. Of fewer than 150,000 clones listed, roughly 75% are singletons. The chain uses TRBV5-6 and TRBJ1-1; unclear D gene. Sequencing used PBMCs. The clonotype originates from a man aged 25 to 45 in good health. CDR3 sequence reads: CASSPSNTEAFF. CDR3 sequence (DNA): TGTGCCAGCAGCCCCTCGAACACTGAAGCTTTCTTT. Using reference TRBV5-6 and TRBJ1-1 for the parts outside the CDR3, the full variable domain is DAGVTQSPTHLIKTRGQQVTLRCSPKSGHDTVSWYQQALGQGPQFIFQYYEEEERQRGNFPDRFSGHQFPNYSSELNVNALLLGDSALYLCASSPSNTEAFFGQGTRLTVV.